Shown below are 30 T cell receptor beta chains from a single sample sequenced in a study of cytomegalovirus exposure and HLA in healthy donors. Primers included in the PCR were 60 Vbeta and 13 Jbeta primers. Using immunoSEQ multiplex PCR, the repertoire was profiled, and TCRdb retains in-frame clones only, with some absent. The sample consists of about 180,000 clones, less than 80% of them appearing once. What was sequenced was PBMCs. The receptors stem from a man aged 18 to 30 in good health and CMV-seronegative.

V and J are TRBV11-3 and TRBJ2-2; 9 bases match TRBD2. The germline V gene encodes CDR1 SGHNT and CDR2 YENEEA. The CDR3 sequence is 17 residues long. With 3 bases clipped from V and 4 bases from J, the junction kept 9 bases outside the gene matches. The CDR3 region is CASSFRSGGTATGELFF. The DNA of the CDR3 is TGTGCCAGCAGCTTCCGCAGCGGGGGGACGGCCACCGGGGAGCTGTTTTTT. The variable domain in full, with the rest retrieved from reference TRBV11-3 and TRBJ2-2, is EAGVVQSPRYKIIEKKQPVAFWCNPISGHNTLYWYLQNLGQGPELLIRYENEEAVDDSQLPKDRFSAERLKGVDSTLKIQPAELGDSAVYLCASSFRSGGTATGELFFGEGSRLTVL.

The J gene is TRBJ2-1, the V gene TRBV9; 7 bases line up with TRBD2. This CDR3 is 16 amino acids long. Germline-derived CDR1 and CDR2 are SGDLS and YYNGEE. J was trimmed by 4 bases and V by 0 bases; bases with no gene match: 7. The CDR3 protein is CASSVASGAPYNEQFF. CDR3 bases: TGTGCCAGCAGCGTAGCAAGCGGGGCACCTTACAATGAGCAGTTCTTC.

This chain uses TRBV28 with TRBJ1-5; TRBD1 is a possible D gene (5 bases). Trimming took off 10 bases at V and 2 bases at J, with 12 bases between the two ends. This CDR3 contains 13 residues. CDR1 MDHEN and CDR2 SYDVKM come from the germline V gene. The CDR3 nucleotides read TGTGCCACCACCGGGGGGGGCAATCAGCCCCAGCATTTT. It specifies CATTGGGNQPQHF.

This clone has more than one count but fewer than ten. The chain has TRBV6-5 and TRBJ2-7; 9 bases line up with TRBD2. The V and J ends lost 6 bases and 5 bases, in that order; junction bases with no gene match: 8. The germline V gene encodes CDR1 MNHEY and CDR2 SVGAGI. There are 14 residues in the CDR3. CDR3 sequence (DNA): TGTGCCAGCAGCCATAGCGGGAGCGGGAACGAGCAGTACTTC. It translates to CASSHSGSGNEQYF.

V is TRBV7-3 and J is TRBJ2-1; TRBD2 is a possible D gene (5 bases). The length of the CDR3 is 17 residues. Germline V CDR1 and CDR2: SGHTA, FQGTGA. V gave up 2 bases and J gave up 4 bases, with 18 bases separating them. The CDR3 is CASSLLGGPRGYNEQFF. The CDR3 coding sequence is TGTGCCAGCAGCTTACTGGGCGGGCCACGTGGGTACAATGAGCAGTTCTTC.

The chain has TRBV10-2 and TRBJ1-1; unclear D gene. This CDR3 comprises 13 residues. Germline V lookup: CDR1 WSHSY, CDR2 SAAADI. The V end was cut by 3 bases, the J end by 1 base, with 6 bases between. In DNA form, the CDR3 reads TGCGCCAGCAGTGAACAGAAGAACACTGAAGCTTTCTTT. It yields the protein CASSEQKNTEAFF.

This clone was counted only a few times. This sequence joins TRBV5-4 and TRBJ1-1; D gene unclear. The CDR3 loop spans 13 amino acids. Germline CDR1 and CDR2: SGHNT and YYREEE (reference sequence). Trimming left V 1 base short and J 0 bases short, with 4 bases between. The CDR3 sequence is CASSLTVNTEAFF. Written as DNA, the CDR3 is TGTGCCAGCAGCTTGACAGTGAACACTGAAGCTTTCTTT.

CDR3 in DNA: TGCGCCAGCAGTGCCCAGGCAGGCGATCCCTATGGCTACACCTTC. Translated: CASSAQAGDPYGYTF. The chain has TRBV10-2 and TRBJ1-2, with D unclear. Trimming pared 4 bases from V and 4 bases from J, leaving 16 bases between. The CDR3 extends over 15 amino acids. Per germline, CDR1 WSHSY and CDR2 SAAADI.

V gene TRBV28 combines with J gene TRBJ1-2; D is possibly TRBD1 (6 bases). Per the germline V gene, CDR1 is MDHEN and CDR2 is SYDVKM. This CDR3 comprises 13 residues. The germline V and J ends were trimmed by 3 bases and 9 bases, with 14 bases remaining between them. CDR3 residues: CASSFLEDSSYTF. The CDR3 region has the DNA TGTGCCAGCAGTTTTCTGGAGGACAGCAGCTACACCTTC.

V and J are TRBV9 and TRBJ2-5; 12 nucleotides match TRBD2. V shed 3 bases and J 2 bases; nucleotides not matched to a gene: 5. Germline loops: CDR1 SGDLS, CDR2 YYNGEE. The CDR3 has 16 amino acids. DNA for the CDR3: TGTGCCAGCAGCGCTCTAGCGGGAGGGTATCAAGAGACCCAGTACTTC. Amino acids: CASSALAGGYQETQYF.

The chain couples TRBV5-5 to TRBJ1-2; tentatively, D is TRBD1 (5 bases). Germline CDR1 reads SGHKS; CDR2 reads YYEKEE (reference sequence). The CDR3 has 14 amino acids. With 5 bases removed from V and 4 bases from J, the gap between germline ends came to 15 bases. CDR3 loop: CASRQSIQVYGYTF. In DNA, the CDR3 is TGTGCCAGCAGACAATCTATACAGGTCTATGGCTACACCTTC.

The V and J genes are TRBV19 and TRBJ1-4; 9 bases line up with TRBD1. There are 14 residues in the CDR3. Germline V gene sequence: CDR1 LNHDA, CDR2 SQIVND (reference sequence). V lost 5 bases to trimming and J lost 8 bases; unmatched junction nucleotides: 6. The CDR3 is CASSVWTGAEKLFF. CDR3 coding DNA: TGTGCCAGTAGTGTGTGGACAGGGGCGGAAAAACTGTTTTTT.

The CDR3 nucleotides read TGTGCCAGCAGACCGACCGCGGGAACAGCCCAACGGACAGATACGCAGTATTTT. Residues: CASRPTAGTAQRTDTQYF. The chain carries TRBV5-4 and TRBJ2-3, with a possible D match to TRBD2 (6 bases). This CDR3 is 18 amino acids long. The V gene's germline CDR1 is SGHNT and CDR2 YYREEE (reference sequence). Trimming pared 5 bases from V and 3 bases from J, leaving 25 bases between.

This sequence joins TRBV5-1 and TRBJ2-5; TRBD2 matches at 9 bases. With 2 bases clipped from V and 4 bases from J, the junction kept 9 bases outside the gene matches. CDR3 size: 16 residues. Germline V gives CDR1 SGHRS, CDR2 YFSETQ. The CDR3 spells CASSFGGRGGSETQYF. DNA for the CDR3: TGCGCCAGCAGCTTCGGCGGGAGGGGGGGGTCAGAGACCCAGTACTTC.

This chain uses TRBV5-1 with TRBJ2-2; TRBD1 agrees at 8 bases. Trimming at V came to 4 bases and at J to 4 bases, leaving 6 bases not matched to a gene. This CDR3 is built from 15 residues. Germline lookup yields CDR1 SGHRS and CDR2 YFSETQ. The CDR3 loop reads CASSTRQGSTGELFF. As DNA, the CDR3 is TGCGCCAGCAGCACCCGACAGGGGAGCACCGGGGAGCTGTTTTTT.

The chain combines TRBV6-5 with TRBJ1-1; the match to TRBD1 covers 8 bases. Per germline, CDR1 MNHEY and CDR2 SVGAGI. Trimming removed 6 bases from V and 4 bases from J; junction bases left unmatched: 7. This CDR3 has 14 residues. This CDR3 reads CASREGDRRTEAFF. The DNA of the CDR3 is TGTGCCAGCAGGGAAGGGGACAGGCGCACTGAAGCTTTCTTT.

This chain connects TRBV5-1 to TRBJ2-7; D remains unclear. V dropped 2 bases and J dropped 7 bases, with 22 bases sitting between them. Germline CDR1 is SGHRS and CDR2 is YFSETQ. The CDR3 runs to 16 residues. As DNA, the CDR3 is TGCGCCAGCAGCTTCGGTACAGAAGGCCCCTCAGTAGAGCAGTACTTC. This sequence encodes CASSFGTEGPSVEQYF.

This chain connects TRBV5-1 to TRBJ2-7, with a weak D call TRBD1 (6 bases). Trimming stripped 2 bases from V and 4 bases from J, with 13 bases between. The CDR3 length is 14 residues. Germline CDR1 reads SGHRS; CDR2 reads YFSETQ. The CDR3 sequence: CASSFSGAGYEQYF. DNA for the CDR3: TGCGCCAGCAGCTTTTCAGGGGCCGGATACGAGCAGTACTTC.

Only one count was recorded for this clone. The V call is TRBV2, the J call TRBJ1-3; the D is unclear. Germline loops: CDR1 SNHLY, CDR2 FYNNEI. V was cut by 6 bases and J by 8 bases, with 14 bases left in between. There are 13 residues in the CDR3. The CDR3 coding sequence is TGTGCCAGCAGCCCCGTGTCGGTGGACACCATATATTTT. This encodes CASSPVSVDTIYF.

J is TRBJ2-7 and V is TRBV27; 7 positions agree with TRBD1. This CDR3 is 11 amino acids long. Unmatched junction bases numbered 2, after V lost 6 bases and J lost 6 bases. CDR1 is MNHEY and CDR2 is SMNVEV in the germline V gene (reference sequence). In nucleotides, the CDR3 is TGTGCCAGCAGCCACAGGGGCGAGCAGTACTTC. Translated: CASSHRGEQYF.

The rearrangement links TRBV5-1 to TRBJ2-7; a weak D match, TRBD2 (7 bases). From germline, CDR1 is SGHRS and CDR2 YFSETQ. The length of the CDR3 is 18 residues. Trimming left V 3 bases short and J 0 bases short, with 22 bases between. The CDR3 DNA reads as TGCGCCAGCAGCTACCCCCACGGAGGGGGGGGAGTCTCCTACGAGCAGTACTTC. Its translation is CASSYPHGGGGVSYEQYF.

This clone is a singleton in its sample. CDR3 loop: CASSRQGQETQYF. The CDR3 coding sequence is TGTGCCAGCAGTAGACAGGGGCAGGAGACCCAGTACTTC. The chain uses TRBV5-4 and TRBJ2-5, with 8 bases identical to TRBD1. Germline lookup yields CDR1 SGHNT and CDR2 YYREEE (reference sequence). The CDR3 is made up of 13 amino acids. J gave up 5 bases and V 5 bases, and 5 bases lay outside the gene matches.

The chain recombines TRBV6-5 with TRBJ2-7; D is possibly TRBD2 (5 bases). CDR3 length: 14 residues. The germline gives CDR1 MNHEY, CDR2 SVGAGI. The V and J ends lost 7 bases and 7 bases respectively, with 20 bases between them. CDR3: CASTEAGLVGEQYF. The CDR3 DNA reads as TGTGCCAGCACTGAGGCGGGTCTGGTAGGTGAGCAGTACTTC.

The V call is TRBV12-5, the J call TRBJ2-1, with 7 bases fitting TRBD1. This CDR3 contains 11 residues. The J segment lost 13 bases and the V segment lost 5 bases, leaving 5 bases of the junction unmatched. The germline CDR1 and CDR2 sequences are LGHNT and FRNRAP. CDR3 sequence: CASGPRDSQFF. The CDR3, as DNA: TGTGCTAGTGGTCCGAGGGACAGCCAGTTCTTC.

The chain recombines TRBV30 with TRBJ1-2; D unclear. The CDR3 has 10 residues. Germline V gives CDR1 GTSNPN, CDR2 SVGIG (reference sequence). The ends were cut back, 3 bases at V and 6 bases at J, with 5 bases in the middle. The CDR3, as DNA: TGTGCCTGGAGCGGGAATGGCTACACCTTC. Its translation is CAWSGNGYTF.

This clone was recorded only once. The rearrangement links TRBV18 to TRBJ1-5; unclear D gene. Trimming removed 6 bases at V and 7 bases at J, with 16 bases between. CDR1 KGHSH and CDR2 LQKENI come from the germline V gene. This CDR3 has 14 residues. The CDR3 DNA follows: TGTGCCAGCTCCCTAGGAGGAGGCGGCCAGCCCCAGCATTTT. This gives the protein CASSLGGGGQPQHF.

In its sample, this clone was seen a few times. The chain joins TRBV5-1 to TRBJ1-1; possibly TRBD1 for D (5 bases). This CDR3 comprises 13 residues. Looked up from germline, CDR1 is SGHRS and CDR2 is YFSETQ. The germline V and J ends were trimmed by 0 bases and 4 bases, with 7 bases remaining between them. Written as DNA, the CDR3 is TGCGCCAGCAGCTTGGCGGGGGTCACTGAAGCTTTCTTT. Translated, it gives CASSLAGVTEAFF.

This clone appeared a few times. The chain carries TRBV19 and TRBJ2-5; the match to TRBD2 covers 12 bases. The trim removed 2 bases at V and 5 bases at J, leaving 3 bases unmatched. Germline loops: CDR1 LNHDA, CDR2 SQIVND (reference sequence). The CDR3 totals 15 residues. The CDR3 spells CASSILAGGWETQYF. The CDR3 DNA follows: TGTGCCAGTAGTATACTAGCGGGAGGGTGGGAGACCCAGTACTTC.

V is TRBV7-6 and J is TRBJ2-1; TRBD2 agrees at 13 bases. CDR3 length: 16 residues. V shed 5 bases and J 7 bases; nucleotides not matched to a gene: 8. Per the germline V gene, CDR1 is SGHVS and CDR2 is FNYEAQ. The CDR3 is CASSPTSGGAQNEQFF. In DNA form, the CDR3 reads TGTGCCAGCAGCCCCACTAGCGGGGGGGCCCAAAATGAGCAGTTCTTC.

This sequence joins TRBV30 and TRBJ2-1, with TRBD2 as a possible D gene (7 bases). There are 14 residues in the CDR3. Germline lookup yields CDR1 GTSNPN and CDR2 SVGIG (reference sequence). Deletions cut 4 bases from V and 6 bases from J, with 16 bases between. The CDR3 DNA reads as TGTGCCTGGACGGGGGGCCAGGGCGGCAATGAGCAGTTCTTC. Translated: CAWTGGQGGNEQFF.